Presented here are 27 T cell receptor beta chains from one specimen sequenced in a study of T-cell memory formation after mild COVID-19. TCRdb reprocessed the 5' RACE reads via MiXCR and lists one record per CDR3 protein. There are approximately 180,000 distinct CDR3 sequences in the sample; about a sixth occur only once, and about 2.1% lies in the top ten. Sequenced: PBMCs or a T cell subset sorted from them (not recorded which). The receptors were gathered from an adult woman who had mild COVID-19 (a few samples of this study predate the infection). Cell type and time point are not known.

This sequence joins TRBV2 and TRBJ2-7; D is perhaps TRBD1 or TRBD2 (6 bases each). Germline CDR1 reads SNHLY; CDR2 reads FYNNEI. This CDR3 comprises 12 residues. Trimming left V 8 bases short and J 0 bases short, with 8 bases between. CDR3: CASGGGSYEQYF. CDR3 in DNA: TGTGCCAGCGGAGGGGGCTCCTACGAGCAGTACTTC.

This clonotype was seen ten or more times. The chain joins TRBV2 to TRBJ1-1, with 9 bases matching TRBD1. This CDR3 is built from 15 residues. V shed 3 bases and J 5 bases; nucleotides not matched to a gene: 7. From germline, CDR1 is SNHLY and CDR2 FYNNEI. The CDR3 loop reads CASSDGTGPRTEAFF. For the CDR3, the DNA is TGTGCCAGCAGTGACGGGACAGGGCCTCGAACTGAAGCTTTCTTT.

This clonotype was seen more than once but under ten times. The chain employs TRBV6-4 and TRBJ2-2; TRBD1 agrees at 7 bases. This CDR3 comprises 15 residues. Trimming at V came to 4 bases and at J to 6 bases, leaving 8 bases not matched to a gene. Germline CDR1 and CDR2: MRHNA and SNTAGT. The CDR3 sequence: CASSVPDRAAGELFF. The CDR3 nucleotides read TGTGCCAGCAGTGTACCCGACAGGGCGGCCGGGGAGCTGTTTTTT.

The CDR3, as DNA: TGTGCCAGCATTCTGACAGGGCCGAACACTGAAGCTTTCTTT. Encoded protein: CASILTGPNTEAFF. The chain joins TRBV7-9 to TRBJ1-1; 7 bases fit TRBD1. Germline CDR1 reads SEHNR; CDR2 reads FQNEAQ (reference sequence). This CDR3 spans 14 amino acids. V was clipped by 7 bases and J by 1 base; unmatched bases: 6.

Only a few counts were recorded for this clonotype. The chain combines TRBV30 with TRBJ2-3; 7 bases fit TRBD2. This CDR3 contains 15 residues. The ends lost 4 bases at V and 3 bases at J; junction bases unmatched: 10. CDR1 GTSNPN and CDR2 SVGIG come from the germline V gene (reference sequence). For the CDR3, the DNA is TGTGCCTGGATGGCGGGGTCCGGGAGGACAGATACGCAGTATTTT. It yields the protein CAWMAGSGRTDTQYF.

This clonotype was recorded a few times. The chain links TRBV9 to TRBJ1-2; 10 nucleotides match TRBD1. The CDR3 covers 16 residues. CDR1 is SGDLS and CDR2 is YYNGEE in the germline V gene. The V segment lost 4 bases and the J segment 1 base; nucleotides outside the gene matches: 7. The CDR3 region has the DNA TGTGCCAGCAGCTCAAGAGGGGACAGGGGTAACTATGGCTACACCTTC. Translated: CASSSRGDRGNYGYTF.

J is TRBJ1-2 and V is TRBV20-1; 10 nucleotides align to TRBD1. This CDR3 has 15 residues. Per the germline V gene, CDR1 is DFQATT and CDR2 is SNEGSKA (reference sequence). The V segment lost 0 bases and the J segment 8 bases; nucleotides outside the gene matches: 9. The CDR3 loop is CSARDPGQGSGGYTF. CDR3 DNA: TGCAGTGCTAGAGATCCGGGACAGGGGTCCGGGGGCTACACCTTC.

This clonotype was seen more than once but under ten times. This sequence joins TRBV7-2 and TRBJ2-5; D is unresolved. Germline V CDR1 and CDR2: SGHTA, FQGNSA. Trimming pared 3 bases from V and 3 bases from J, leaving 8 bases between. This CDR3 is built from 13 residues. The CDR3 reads CASSFGQKETQYF. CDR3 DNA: TGTGCCAGCAGCTTTGGTCAGAAAGAGACCCAGTACTTC.

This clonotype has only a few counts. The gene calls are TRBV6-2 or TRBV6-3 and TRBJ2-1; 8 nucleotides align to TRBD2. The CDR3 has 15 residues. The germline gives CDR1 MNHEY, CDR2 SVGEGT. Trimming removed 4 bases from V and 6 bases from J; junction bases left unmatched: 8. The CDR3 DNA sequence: TGTGCCAGCAGTTCAAGGGGACTAGAGGTCAATGAGCAGTTCTTC. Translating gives CASSSRGLEVNEQFF.

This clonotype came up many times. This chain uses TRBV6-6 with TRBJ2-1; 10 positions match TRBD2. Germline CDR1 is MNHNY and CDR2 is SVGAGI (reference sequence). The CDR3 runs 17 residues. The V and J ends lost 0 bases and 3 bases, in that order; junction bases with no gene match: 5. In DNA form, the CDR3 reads TGTGCCAGCAGTTACTCGCCAACTAGCGGGGTCTACAATGAGCAGTTCTTC. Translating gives CASSYSPTSGVYNEQFF.

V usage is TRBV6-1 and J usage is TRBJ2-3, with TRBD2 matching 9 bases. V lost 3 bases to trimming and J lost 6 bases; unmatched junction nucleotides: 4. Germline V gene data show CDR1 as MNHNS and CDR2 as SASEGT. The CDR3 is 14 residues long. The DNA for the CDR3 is TGTGCCAGCAGTGAGCGGGGGGGCGGGGATACGCAGTATTTT. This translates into CASSERGGGDTQYF.

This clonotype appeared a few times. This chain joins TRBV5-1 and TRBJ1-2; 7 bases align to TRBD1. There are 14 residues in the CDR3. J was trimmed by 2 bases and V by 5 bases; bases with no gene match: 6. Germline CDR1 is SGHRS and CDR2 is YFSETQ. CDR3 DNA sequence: TGCGCCAGCAGTTCCCCGGGACAGAACTATGGCTACACCTTC. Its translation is CASSSPGQNYGYTF. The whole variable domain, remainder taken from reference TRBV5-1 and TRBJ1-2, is KAGVTQTPRYLIKTRGQQVTLSCSPISGHRSVSWYQQTPGQGLQFLFEYFSETQRNKGNFPGRFSGRQFSNSRSEMNVSTLELGDSALYLCASSSPGQNYGYTFGSGTRLTVV.

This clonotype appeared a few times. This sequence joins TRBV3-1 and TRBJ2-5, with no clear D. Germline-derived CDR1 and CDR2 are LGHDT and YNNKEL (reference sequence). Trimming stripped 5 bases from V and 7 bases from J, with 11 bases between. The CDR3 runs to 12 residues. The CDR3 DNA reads TGTGCCAGCAGCTCCCCTCCACGGACCCAGTACTTC. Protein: CASSSPPRTQYF.

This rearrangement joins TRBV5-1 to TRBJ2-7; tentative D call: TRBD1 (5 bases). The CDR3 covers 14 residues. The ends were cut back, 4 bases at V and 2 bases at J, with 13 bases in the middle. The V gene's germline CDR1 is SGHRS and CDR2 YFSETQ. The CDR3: CASSPLQGTYEQYF. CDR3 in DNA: TGCGCCAGCAGCCCCCTTCAGGGAACCTACGAGCAGTACTTC.

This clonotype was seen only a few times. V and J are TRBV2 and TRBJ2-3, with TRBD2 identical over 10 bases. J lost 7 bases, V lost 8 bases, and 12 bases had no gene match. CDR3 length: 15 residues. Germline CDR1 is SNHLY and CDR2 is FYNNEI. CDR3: CASRDKSGRAHTQYF. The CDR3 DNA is TGTGCCAGCCGAGACAAGAGCGGGAGGGCGCATACGCAGTATTTT.

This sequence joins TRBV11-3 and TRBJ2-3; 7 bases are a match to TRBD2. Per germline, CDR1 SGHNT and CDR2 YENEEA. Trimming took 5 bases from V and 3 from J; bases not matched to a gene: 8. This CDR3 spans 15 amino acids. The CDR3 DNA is TGTGCCAGCAGCCGCTCGGGAGGAGGGACAGATACGCAGTATTTT. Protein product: CASSRSGGGTDTQYF. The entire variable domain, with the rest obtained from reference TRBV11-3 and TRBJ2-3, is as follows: EAGVVQSPRYKIIEKKQPVAFWCNPISGHNTLYWYLQNLGQGPELLIRYENEEAVDDSQLPKDRFSAERLKGVDSTLKIQPAELGDSAVYLCASSRSGGGTDTQYFGPGTRLTVL.

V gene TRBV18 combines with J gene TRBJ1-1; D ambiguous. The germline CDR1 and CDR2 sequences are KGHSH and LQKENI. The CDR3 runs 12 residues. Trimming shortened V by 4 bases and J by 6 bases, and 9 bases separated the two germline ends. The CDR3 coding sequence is TGTGCCAGCTCACTCCAGCGGTCTGAAGCTTTCTTT. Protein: CASSLQRSEAFF.

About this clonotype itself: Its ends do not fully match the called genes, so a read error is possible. CDR3 nucleotide sequence: TGCCCTGTGACAGGGGCAAGGAGGGATCAGCCCCAGCATTTT. Its translation: CPVTGARRDQPQHF. The V call is TRBV30, the J call TRBJ1-5; 8 nucleotides agree with TRBD1. CDR1 and CDR2 (germline): GTSNPN, SVGIG (reference sequence). The CDR3 has 14 residues.

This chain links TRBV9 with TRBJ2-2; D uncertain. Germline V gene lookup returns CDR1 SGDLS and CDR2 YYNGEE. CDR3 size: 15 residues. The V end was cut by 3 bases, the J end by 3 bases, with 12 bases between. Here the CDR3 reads CASSAAHRYTGELFF. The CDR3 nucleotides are TGTGCCAGCAGCGCGGCCCATCGGTACACCGGGGAGCTGTTTTTT.

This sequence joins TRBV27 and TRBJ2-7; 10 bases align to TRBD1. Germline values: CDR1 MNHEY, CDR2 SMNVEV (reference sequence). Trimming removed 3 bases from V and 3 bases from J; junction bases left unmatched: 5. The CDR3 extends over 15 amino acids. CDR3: CASSFRDRGGYEQYF. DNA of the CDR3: TGTGCCAGCAGTTTCCGGGACAGGGGAGGCTACGAGCAGTACTTC.

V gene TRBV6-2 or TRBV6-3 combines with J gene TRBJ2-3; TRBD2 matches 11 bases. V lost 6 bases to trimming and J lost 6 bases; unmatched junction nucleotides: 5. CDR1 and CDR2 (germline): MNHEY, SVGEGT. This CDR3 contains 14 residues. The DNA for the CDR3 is TGTGCCAGCAGGCTAGCGGGAGGATCGGATACGCAGTATTTT. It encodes CASRLAGGSDTQYF.

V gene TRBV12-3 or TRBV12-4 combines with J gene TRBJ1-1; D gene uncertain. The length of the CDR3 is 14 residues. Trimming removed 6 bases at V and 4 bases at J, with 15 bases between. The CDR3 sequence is CASSKSGISTEAFF. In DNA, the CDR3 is TGTGCCAGCAGCAAATCGGGGATTTCCACTGAAGCTTTCTTT.

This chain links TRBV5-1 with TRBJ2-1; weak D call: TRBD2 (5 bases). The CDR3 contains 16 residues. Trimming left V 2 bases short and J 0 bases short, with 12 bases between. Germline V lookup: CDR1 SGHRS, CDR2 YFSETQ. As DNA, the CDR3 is TGCGCCAGCAGCTTCGCGGGCCTTTTCTCCTACAATGAGCAGTTCTTC. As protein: CASSFAGLFSYNEQFF. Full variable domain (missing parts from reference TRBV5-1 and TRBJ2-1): KAGVTQTPRYLIKTRGQQVTLSCSPISGHRSVSWYQQTPGQGLQFLFEYFSETQRNKGNFPGRFSGRQFSNSRSEMNVSTLELGDSALYLCASSFAGLFSYNEQFFGPGTRLTVL.

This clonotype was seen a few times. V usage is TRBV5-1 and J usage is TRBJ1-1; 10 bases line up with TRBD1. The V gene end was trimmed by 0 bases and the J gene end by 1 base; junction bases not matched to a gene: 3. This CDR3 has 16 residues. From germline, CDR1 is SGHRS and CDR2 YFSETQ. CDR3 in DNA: TGCGCCAGCAGCTTGGGACAGGGGGCGACGAACACTGAAGCTTTCTTT. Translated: CASSLGQGATNTEAFF.

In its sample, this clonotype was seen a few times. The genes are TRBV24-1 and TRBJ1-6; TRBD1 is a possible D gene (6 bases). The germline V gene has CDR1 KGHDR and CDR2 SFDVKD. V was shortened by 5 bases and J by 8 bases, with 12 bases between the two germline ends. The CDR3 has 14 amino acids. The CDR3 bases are TGTGCCACCAGTGGCGGGGGCGCCGATTCACCCCTCCACTTT. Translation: CATSGGGADSPLHF.

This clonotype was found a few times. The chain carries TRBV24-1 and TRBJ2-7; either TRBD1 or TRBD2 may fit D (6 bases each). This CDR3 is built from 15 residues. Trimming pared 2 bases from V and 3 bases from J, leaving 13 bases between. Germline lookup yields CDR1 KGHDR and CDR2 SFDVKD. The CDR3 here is CATSDWGAEGYEQYF. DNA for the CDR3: TGTGCCACCAGTGATTGGGGGGCGGAAGGCTACGAGCAGTACTTC.

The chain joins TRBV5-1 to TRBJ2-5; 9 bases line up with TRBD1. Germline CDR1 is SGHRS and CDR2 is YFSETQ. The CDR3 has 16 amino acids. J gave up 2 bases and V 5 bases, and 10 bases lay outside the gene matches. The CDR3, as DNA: TGCGCCAGCAGGGCTGGACAGGGGATGGAGCAAGAGACCCAGTACTTC. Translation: CASRAGQGMEQETQYF.